The 2 T cell receptor beta chains in this list originate from one sample, sequenced in a study of cytomegalovirus exposure and HLA in healthy donors. Researchers ran the PCR with 60 Vbeta and 13 Jbeta primers. Measured with immunoSEQ multiplex PCR; TCRdb has only the in-frame clones, and not every one. The table lists 150,000 to 200,000 clones, around 81% of them singletons, with 0.9% to 1.1% in the top ten. Specimen: PBMCs. Every receptor here comes from a woman aged 35 to 49 in good health and CMV-seronegative.

The genes are TRBV28 and TRBJ1-2; TRBD1 aligns across 9 bases. The V and J ends lost 3 bases and 3 bases, in that order; junction bases with no gene match: 5. The CDR3 is 15 residues long. Germline-derived CDR1 and CDR2 are MDHEN and SYDVKM. The CDR3 reads CASSFAQGADYGYTF. The CDR3 bases are TGTGCCAGCAGTTTTGCACAGGGGGCGGACTATGGCTACACCTTC.

The chain carries TRBV30 and TRBJ1-3; D uncertain. Germline loops: CDR1 GTSNPN, CDR2 SVGIG (reference sequence). The CDR3 runs to 17 residues. V was shortened by 4 bases and J by 4 bases, with 23 bases between the two germline ends. For the CDR3, the DNA is TGTGCCTGGATGACCAAATATGGAGGGTCGGCCGGAAACACCATATATTTT. The encoded protein is CAWMTKYGGSAGNTIYF.